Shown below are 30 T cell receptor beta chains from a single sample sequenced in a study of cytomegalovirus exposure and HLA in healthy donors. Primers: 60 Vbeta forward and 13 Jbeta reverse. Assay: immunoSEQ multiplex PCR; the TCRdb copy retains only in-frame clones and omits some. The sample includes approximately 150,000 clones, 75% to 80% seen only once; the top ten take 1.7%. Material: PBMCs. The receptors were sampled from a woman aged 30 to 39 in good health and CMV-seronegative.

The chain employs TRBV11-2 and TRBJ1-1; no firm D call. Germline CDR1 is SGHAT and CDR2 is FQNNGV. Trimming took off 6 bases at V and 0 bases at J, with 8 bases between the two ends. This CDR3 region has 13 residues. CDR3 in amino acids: CASRNSLNTEAFF. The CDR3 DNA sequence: TGTGCCAGCAGAAATAGTCTGAACACTGAAGCTTTCTTT.

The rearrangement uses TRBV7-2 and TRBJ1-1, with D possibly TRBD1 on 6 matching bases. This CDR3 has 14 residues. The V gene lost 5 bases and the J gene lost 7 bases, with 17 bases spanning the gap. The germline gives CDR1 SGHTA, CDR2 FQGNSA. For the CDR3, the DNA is TGTGCCAGCAGCAGGGGAAACAGGGTTAGTGAAGCTTTCTTT. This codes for CASSRGNRVSEAFF.

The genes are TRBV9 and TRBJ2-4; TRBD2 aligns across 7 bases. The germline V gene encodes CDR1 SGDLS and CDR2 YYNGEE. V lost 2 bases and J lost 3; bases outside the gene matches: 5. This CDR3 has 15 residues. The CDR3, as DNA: TGTGCCAGCAGCGTGGGGGGGACTGACAAAAACATTCAGTACTTC. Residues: CASSVGGTDKNIQYF.

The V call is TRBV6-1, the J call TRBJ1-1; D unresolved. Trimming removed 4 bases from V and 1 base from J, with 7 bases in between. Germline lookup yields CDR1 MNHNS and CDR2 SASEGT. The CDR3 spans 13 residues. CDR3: CASSVGENTEAFF. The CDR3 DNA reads TGTGCCAGCAGTGTAGGAGAGAACACTGAAGCTTTCTTT.

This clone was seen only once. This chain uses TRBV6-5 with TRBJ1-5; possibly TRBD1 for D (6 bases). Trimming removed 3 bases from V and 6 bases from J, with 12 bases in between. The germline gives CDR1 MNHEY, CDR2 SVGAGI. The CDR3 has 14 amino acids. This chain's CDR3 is CASSYGGDSQPQHF. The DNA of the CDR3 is TGTGCCAGCAGTTATGGGGGCGATAGTCAGCCCCAGCATTTT.

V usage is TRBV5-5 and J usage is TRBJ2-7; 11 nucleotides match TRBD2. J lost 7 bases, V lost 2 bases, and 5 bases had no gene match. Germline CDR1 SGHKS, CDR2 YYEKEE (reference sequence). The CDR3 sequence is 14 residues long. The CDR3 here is CASSFSGGASEQYF. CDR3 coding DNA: TGTGCCAGCAGCTTTAGCGGGGGGGCGTCTGAGCAGTACTTC.

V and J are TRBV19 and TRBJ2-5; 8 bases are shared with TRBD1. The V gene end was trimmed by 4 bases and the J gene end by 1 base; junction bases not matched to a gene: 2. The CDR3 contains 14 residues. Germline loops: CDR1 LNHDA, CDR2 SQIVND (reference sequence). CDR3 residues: CASSSTGGQETQYF. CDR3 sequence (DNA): TGTGCCAGTAGTAGCACAGGGGGCCAAGAGACCCAGTACTTC. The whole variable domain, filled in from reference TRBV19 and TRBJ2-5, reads DGGITQSPKYLFRKEGQNVTLSCEQNLNHDAMYWYRQDPGQGLRLIYYSQIVNDFQKGDIAEGYSVSREKKESFPLTVTSAQKNPTAFYLCASSSTGGQETQYFGPGTRLLVL.

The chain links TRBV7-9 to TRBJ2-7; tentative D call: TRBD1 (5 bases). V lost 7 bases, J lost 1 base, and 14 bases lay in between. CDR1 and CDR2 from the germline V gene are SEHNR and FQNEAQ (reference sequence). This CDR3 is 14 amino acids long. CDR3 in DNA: TGTGCCAGCAACTTCGGACAACCTTCCTACGAGCAGTACTTC. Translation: CASNFGQPSYEQYF. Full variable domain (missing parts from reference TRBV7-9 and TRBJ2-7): DTGVSQNPRHKITKRGQNVTFRCDPISEHNRLYWYRQTLGQGPEFLTYFQNEAQLEKSRLLSDRFSAERPKGSFSTLEIQRTEQGDSAMYLCASNFGQPSYEQYFGPGTRLTVT.

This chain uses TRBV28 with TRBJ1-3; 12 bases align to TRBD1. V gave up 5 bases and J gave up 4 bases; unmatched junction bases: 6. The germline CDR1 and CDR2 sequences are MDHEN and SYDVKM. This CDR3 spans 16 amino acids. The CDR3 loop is CASSEGQGAQGNTIYF. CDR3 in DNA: TGTGCCAGCAGTGAGGGACAGGGGGCACAAGGAAACACCATATATTTT.

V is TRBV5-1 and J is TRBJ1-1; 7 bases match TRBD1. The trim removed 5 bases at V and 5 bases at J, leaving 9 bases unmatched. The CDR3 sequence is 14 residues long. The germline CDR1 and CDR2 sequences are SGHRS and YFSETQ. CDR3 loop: CASRKEGASTEAFF. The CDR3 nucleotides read TGCGCCAGCAGAAAGGAGGGGGCTAGTACTGAAGCTTTCTTT.

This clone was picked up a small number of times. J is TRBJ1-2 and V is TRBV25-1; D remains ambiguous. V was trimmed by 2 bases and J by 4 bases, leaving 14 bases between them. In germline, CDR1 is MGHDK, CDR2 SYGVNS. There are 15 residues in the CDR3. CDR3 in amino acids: CASSEEYGVSYGYTF. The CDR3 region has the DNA TGTGCCAGCAGTGAAGAATACGGGGTGAGCTATGGCTACACCTTC.

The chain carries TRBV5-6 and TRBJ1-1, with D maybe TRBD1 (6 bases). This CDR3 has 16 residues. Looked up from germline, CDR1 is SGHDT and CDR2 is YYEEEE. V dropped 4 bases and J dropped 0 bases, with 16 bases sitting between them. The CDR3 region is CASSIQRDNMNTEAFF. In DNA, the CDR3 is TGTGCCAGCAGCATCCAACGGGACAATATGAACACTGAAGCTTTCTTT.

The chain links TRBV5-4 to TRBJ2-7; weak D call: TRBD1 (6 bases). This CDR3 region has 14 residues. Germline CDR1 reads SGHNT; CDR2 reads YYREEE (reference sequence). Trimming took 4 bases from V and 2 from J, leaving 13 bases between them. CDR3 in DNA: TGTGCCAGCAGCCAAACAGGGCTCGCCTACGAGCAGTACTTC. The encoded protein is CASSQTGLAYEQYF.

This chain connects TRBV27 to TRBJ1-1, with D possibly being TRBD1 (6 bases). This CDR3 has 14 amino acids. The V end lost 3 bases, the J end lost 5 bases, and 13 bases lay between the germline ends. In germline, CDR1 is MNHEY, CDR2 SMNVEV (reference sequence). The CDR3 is CASSFSGAFTEAFF. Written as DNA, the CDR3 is TGTGCCAGCAGTTTTTCAGGGGCATTTACTGAAGCTTTCTTT.

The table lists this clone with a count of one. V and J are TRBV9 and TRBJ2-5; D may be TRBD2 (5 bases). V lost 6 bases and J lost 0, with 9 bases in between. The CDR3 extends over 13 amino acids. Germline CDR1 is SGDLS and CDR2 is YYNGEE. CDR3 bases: TGTGCCAGCACCCCACTAGACCAAGAGACCCAGTACTTC. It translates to CASTPLDQETQYF.

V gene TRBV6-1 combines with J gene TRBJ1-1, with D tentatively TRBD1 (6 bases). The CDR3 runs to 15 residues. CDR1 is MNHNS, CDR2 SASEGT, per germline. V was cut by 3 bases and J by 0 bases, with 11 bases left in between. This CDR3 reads CASSDQGQLNTEAFF. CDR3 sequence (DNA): TGTGCCAGCAGTGATCAGGGACAACTGAACACTGAAGCTTTCTTT.

The CDR3 DNA is TGTGCCAGCAGCGCAAAGGGCGGACAGGGGGAAGATACGCAGTATTTT. The encoded protein is CASSAKGGQGEDTQYF. This chain uses TRBV9 with TRBJ2-3; 10 positions agree with TRBD1. Germline V gene data show CDR1 as SGDLS and CDR2 as YYNGEE. The CDR3 covers 16 residues. After removal of 3 bases from V and 5 bases from J, the junction contained 9 bases not matched to a gene.

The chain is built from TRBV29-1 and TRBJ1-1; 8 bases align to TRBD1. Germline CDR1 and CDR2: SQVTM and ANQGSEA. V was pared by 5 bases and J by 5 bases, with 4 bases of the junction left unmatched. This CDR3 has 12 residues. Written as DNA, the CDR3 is TGCAGCGTTTACAGGGGGGGAACTGAAGCTTTCTTT. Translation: CSVYRGGTEAFF.

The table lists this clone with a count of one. In DNA form, the CDR3 reads TGTGCCAGCAGCTCCTCTCAGGGGGCTTATAATTCACCCCTCCACTTT. It is translated as CASSSSQGAYNSPLHF. V usage is TRBV27 and J usage is TRBJ1-6; 8 bases map to TRBD1. Germline values: CDR1 MNHEY, CDR2 SMNVEV (reference sequence). V shed 6 bases, J shed 4 bases, and the junction held 8 bases outside the gene matches. The CDR3 consists of 16 residues.

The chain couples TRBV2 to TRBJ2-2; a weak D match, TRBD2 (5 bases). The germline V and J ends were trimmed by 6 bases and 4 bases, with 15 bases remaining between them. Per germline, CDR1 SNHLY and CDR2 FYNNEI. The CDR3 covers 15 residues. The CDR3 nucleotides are TGTGCCAGCAGGAGTCTAGCCGGTGGCACCGGGGAGCTGTTTTTT. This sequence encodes CASRSLAGGTGELFF.

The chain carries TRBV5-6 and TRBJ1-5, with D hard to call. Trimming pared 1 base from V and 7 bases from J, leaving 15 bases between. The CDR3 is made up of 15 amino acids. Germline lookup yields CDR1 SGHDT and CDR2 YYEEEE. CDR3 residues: CASSLWAPGEQPQHF. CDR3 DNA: TGTGCCAGCAGCTTGTGGGCGCCCGGCGAACAGCCCCAGCATTTT.

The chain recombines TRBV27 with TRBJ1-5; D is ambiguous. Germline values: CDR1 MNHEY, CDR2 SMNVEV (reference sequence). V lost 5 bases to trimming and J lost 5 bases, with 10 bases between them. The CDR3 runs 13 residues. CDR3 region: CASSLSPDQPQHF. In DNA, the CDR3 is TGTGCCAGCAGTCTCTCCCCCGATCAGCCCCAGCATTTT.

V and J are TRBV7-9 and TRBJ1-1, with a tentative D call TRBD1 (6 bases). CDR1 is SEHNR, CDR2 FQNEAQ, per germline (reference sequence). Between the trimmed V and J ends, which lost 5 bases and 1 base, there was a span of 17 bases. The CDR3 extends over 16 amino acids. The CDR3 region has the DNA TGTGCCAGCAGCCTTATATTCGGACAGCCGAACACTGAAGCTTTCTTT. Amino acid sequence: CASSLIFGQPNTEAFF.

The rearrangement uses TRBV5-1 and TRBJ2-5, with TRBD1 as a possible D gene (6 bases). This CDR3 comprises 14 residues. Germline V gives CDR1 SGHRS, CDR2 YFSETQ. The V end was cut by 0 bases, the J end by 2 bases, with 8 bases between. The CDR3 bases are TGCGCCAGCAGCTTGGGGACAGAGCAAGAGACCCAGTACTTC. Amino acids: CASSLGTEQETQYF.

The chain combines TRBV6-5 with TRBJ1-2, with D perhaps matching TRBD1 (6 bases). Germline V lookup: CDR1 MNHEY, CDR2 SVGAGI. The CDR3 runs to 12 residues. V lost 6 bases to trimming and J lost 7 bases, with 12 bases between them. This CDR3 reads CASRQGAGGYTF. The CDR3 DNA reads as TGTGCCAGCAGACAGGGTGCGGGTGGCTACACCTTC.

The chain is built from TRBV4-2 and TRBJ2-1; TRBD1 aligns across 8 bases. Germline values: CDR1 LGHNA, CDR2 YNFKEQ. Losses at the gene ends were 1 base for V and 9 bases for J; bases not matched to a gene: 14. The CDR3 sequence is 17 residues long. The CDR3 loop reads CASSQGFFGQGRSEQFF. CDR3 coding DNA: TGTGCCAGCAGCCAAGGTTTTTTTGGACAGGGTAGGAGTGAGCAGTTCTTC.

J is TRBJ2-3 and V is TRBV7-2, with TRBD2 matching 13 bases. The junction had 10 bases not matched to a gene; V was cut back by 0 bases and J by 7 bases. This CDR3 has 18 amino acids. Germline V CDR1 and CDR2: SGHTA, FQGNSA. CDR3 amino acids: CASSLATSGGPYRHTQYF. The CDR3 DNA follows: TGTGCCAGCAGCTTAGCGACTAGCGGGGGGCCCTACCGTCATACGCAGTATTTT.

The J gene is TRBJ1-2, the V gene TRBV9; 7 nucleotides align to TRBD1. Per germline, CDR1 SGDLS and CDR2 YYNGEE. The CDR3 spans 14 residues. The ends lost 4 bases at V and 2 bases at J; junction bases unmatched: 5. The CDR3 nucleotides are TGTGCCAGCAGCCCAGGGACAGACAACTATGGCTACACCTTC. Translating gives CASSPGTDNYGYTF.

The CDR3: CAWSSRSNQPQHF. CDR3 nucleotide sequence: TGTGCCTGGAGTTCCAGGTCCAATCAGCCCCAGCATTTT. This chain joins TRBV30 and TRBJ1-5; D ambiguous. CDR1 and CDR2 (germline): GTSNPN, SVGIG (reference sequence). CDR3 length: 13 residues. V gave up 2 bases and J gave up 3 bases, with 8 bases separating them.

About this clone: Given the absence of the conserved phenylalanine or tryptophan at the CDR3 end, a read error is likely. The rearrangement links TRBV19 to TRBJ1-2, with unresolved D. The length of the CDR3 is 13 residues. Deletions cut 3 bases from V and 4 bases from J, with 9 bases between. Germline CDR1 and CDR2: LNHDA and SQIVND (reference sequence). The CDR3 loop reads CASSMTRGYGYTL. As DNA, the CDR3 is TGTGCCAGTAGTATGACTCGAGGCTATGGCTACACCCTC.